The 21 T cell receptor beta chains below were found in one sample sequenced in a study of post-analysis software for immune sequencing data. Study outcomes and limitations: Controls had lower frequencies than patients of a few TRBV segments, which included TRBV5-6, TRBV5-1 and TRBV20-1.

No cognate antigen is known for these TCRs. cDNA libraries of TCR beta carried unique molecular identifiers. One entry per CDR3 protein results from TCRdb running MiXCR on the PCR reads. The table includes a few hundred thousand distinct CDR3 sequences, 40% to 55% detected once. Sample: blood. The receptors were gathered from a girl aged 5-17 years with multiple sclerosis.

V gene TRBV5-1 combines with J gene TRBJ2-7, with D possibly being TRBD1 (5 bases). With 4 bases removed from V and 4 bases from J, the gap between germline ends came to 15 bases. This CDR3 is 14 amino acids long. CDR1 SGHRS and CDR2 YFSETQ come from the germline V gene. Here the CDR3 DNA reads TGCGCCAGCAGCATCTGGACAAAGCAATACGAGCAGTACTTC. Protein product: CASSIWTKQYEQYF.

This chain links TRBV4-1 with TRBJ1-4; D possibly corresponds to TRBD1 (5 bases). Germline lookup yields CDR1 MGHRA and CDR2 YSYEKL. Trimming pared 1 base from V and 4 bases from J, leaving 7 bases between. The CDR3 contains 14 residues. In DNA, the CDR3 is TGCGCCAGCAGCCAAGGACAGATTAATGAAAAACTGTTTTTT. Its translation: CASSQGQINEKLFF.

This clonotype was seen a handful of times. An end of the junction differs from the germline gene, which may be a read error. The J gene is TRBJ2-5, the V gene TRBV20-1; 10 bases agree with TRBD1. Germline CDR1 reads DFQATT; CDR2 reads SNEGSKA (reference sequence). The CDR3 has 15 amino acids. CDR3 coding DNA: TGCAGTGCCAGAGTGGAGGAGACAGGGGGCGAAGAGCAGTACTTC. As protein: CSARVEETGGEEQYF.

The chain couples TRBV12-3 or TRBV12-4 to TRBJ1-1; TRBD1 matches at 7 bases. The CDR3 totals 16 residues. Trimming at V came to 4 bases and at J to 0 bases, leaving 8 bases not matched to a gene. This chain's CDR3 is CASSYRTGVMNTEAFF. CDR3 DNA: TGTGCCAGCAGTTATCGAACAGGGGTAATGAACACTGAAGCTTTCTTT.

This clonotype came up a few times. The V gene is TRBV12-3 or TRBV12-4, the J gene TRBJ1-5; TRBD1 agrees at 7 bases. V lost 2 bases and J lost 7; bases outside the gene matches: 8. The CDR3 is 15 residues long. The CDR3 region is CASSLRQGNTQPQHF. The CDR3 region has the DNA TGTGCCAGCAGTTTACGACAGGGCAACACCCAGCCCCAGCATTTT.

This clonotype was detected only a few times. V usage is TRBV20-1 and J usage is TRBJ2-6; D is tentatively TRBD1 or TRBD2 (5 bases each). With 6 bases removed from V and 0 bases from J, the gap between germline ends came to 15 bases. Germline-derived CDR1 and CDR2 are DFQATT and SNEGSKA (reference sequence). The CDR3 totals 16 residues. The chain's CDR3 is CSAGDRVSSGANVLTF. CDR3 DNA sequence: TGCAGTGCCGGGGACCGTGTATCCTCTGGGGCCAACGTCCTGACTTTC.

The chain recombines TRBV28 with TRBJ1-2; D is undetermined. The V gene lost 5 bases and the J gene lost 4 bases, with 17 bases spanning the gap. Germline V gene sequence: CDR1 MDHEN, CDR2 SYDVKM. The CDR3 sequence is 15 residues long. CDR3: CASSPSVGIFYGYTF. Written as DNA, the CDR3 is TGTGCCAGCAGTCCCTCGGTAGGGATCTTCTATGGCTACACCTTC.

The chain employs TRBV5-1 and TRBJ1-2, with D hard to call. Germline values: CDR1 SGHRS, CDR2 YFSETQ. The V end lost 1 base, the J end lost 4 bases, and 8 bases lay between the germline ends. This CDR3 has 13 amino acids. CDR3 in amino acids: CASSLKNGYGYTF. The DNA for the CDR3 is TGCGCCAGCAGCTTGAAGAACGGCTATGGCTACACCTTC. The full variable domain, in which reference TRBV5-1 and TRBJ1-2 provide the parts outside the CDR3, is KAGVTQTPRYLIKTRGQQVTLSCSPISGHRSVSWYQQTPGQGLQFLFEYFSETQRNKGNFPGRFSGRQFSNSRSEMNVSTLELGDSALYLCASSLKNGYGYTFGSGTRLTVV.

The V call is TRBV29-1, the J call TRBJ1-4; tentative D call: TRBD1 (5 bases). The germline V gene encodes CDR1 SQVTM and CDR2 ANQGSEA. V was clipped by 3 bases and J by 7 bases, with 12 bases between them. The CDR3 is 13 amino acids. The CDR3 DNA reads as TGCAGCGTTGATAAGGGGATGGGTGAAAAACTGTTTTTT. Its translation is CSVDKGMGEKLFF.

This rearrangement joins TRBV5-1 to TRBJ2-3; perhaps TRBD2 as D (6 bases). With 4 bases removed from V and 4 bases from J, the gap between germline ends came to 16 bases. CDR1 SGHRS and CDR2 YFSETQ come from the germline V gene. CDR3 length: 15 amino acids. The CDR3 DNA reads as TGCGCCAGCAGCCTGGGGGACGGGAGCGCAGATACGCAGTATTTT. Translating it yields CASSLGDGSADTQYF.

The rearrangement links TRBV15 to TRBJ2-1; 10 bases fit TRBD2. Germline trimming cut 1 base from V and 4 bases from J; bases unmatched to any gene: 4. Per germline, CDR1 LNHNV and CDR2 YYDKDF (reference sequence). This CDR3 is built from 16 residues. The CDR3 nucleotides read TGTGCCACCAGCAGAGGAAGTAGCGGGAGGTACAATGAGCAGTTCTTC. Translating it yields CATSRGSSGRYNEQFF.

This clonotype was counted many times. V usage is TRBV7-2 and J usage is TRBJ2-3; 11 bases match TRBD2. CDR1 and CDR2 from the germline V gene are SGHTA and FQGNSA. This CDR3 is built from 17 residues. V gave up 5 bases and J gave up 4 bases; unmatched junction bases: 11. CDR3 in DNA: TGTGCCAGCAGCCCTCAACTAGCGGGAGATCGTCCAGATACGCAGTATTTT. Translation gives CASSPQLAGDRPDTQYF. The full variable domain, completed using reference TRBV7-2 and TRBJ2-3, is GAGVSQSPSNKVTEKGKDVELRCDPISGHTALYWYRQSLGQGLEFLIYFQGNSAPDKSGLPSDRFSAERTGGSVSTLTIQRTQQEDSAVYLCASSPQLAGDRPDTQYFGPGTRLTVL.

In its sample, this clonotype was seen a few times. DNA for the CDR3: TGCAGGGCACAGGGTAACACTGAAGCTTTCTTT. It specifies CRAQGNTEAFF. The chain joins TRBV29-1 to TRBJ1-1; TRBD1 is a possible D gene (6 bases). Germline V CDR1 and CDR2: SQVTM, ANQGSEA. The CDR3 loop spans 11 amino acids.

There are a few counts of this clonotype. The chain couples TRBV29-1 to TRBJ2-5, with D perhaps assigned TRBD1 or TRBD2 (5 bases each). The V end was cut by 6 bases, the J end by 5 bases, with 19 bases between. The length of the CDR3 is 14 residues. CDR1 and CDR2 from the germline V gene are SQVTM and ANQGSEA. The CDR3: CSVAGTDRRETQYF. The CDR3 DNA reads TGCAGCGTGGCCGGGACCGACCGCCGGGAGACCCAGTACTTC.

The chain employs TRBV25-1 and TRBJ2-3; TRBD1 might be the D (6 bases). CDR3 length: 14 residues. Trimming took 3 bases from V and 4 from J, leaving 11 bases between them. CDR1 is MGHDK, CDR2 SYGVNS, per germline. The CDR3 nucleotides read TGTGCCAGCAGTGATTGGGGGCGCTCAGATACGCAGTATTTT. Its protein product is CASSDWGRSDTQYF. The entire variable domain, with the rest obtained from reference TRBV25-1 and TRBJ2-3, is as follows: EADIYQTPRYLVIGTGKKITLECSQTMGHDKMYWYQQDPGMELHLIHYSYGVNSTEKGDLSSESTVSRIRTEHFPLTLESARPSHTSQYLCASSDWGRSDTQYFGPGTRLTVL.

The sample holds one count of this clonotype. V is TRBV3-1 and J is TRBJ2-1; 11 bases line up with TRBD2. The CDR3 covers 18 residues. Germline CDR1 reads LGHDT; CDR2 reads YNNKEL (reference sequence). V trimming: 0 bases; J trimming: 3 bases; junction bases outside the gene matches: 7. CDR3: CASSQDQRGLADYNEQFF. For the CDR3, the DNA is TGTGCCAGCAGCCAAGATCAACGGGGACTAGCGGACTACAATGAGCAGTTCTTC.

J is TRBJ2-7 and V is TRBV7-2; unclear D gene. Trimming removed 1 base from V and 2 bases from J, with 12 bases in between. The V gene's germline CDR1 is SGHTA and CDR2 FQGNSA. This CDR3 is built from 15 residues. CDR3 DNA: TGTGCCAGCAGCTTAGTTGGGCGAAACCCCTACGAGCAGTACTTC. It is translated as CASSLVGRNPYEQYF.

The rearrangement links TRBV28 to TRBJ1-2; D is unresolved. CDR3 length: 15 residues. Germline CDR1 reads MDHEN; CDR2 reads SYDVKM. The V end lost 7 bases, the J end lost 3 bases, and 18 bases lay between the germline ends. Here the CDR3 DNA reads TGTGCCAGCACCCATCATCGGGGAGGTTACTATGGCTACACCTTC. This translates into CASTHHRGGYYGYTF.

This clonotype was picked up a small number of times. The gene calls are TRBV29-1 and TRBJ2-7; 10 nucleotides line up with TRBD2. Germline trimming cut 1 base from V and 6 bases from J; bases unmatched to any gene: 3. The CDR3 is 13 amino acids. The germline V gene encodes CDR1 SQVTM and CDR2 ANQGSEA. The CDR3 DNA reads as TGCAGCGTTGAAGGACTAGCGGGCGGCGAGCAGTACTTC. It yields the protein CSVEGLAGGEQYF.

This clonotype was counted between two and nine times. The rearrangement joins TRBV3-1 to TRBJ1-1; D is undetermined. Germline values: CDR1 LGHDT, CDR2 YNNKEL (reference sequence). Trimming left V 0 bases short and J 4 bases short, with 15 bases between. There are 16 residues in the CDR3. The CDR3 nucleotides read TGTGCCAGCAGCCAAGATAAGGTGGGGTACGGCACTGAAGCTTTCTTT. Protein: CASSQDKVGYGTEAFF. The complete variable domain, with remaining parts taken from reference TRBV3-1 and TRBJ1-1, reads DTAVSQTPKYLVTQMGNDKSIKCEQNLGHDTMYWYKQDSKKFLKIMFSYNNKELIINETVPNRFSPKSPDKAHLNLHINSLELGDSAVYFCASSQDKVGYGTEAFFGQGTRLTVV.

There are a few counts of this clonotype. The V and J genes are TRBV20-1 and TRBJ1-1; TRBD1 agrees at 7 bases. Germline V gives CDR1 DFQATT, CDR2 SNEGSKA (reference sequence). The CDR3 contains 13 residues. The CDR3 is CRTGARMNTEAFF. In DNA form, the CDR3 reads TGCAGAACAGGGGCCCGCATGAACACTGAAGCTTTCTTT.